The 23 T cell receptor beta chains listed next were all sequenced from one sample in a study of shared clonotypes between healthy human individuals. Only in-frame clones appear in the TCRdb table, and some are missing; sequencing was by immunoSEQ multiplex PCR. The table includes roughly 2,300,000 clones, roughly 90% detected once. Sequenced material: naive CD4+ T cells from PBMCs. This sample's subset: CD45RA+ positively selected. These receptors were obtained from a man aged 18 to 35 in good health. Some clones in this sample may be carry-over from other donors' samples.

This chain links TRBV30 with TRBJ2-2; D is unclear. This CDR3 is built from 13 residues. V was pared by 1 base and J by 4 bases, with 7 bases between. CDR1 and CDR2 from the germline V gene are GTSNPN and SVGIG (reference sequence). CDR3 bases: TGTGCCTGGAGTGCCGCCCCCACCGGGGAGCTGTTTTTT. Protein product: CAWSAAPTGELFF.

V and J are TRBV5-4 and TRBJ2-3; D perhaps matches TRBD1 (7 bases). The CDR3 consists of 16 residues. The V and J ends lost 4 bases and 1 base respectively, with 16 bases between them. Per germline, CDR1 SGHNT and CDR2 YYREEE (reference sequence). CDR3 nucleotide sequence: TGTGCCAGCAGCCCCGGAGGGGGCGCGGGCACAGATACGCAGTATTTT. Amino acid sequence: CASSPGGGAGTDTQYF.

The rearrangement uses TRBV27 and TRBJ2-2, with D perhaps TRBD1 (5 bases). Germline V gives CDR1 MNHEY, CDR2 SMNVEV (reference sequence). CDR3 size: 18 residues. Trimming removed 1 base from V and 5 bases from J, with 20 bases in between. CDR3 loop: CASSLFSELLKGTGELFF. In nucleotides, the CDR3 is TGTGCCAGCAGTTTATTCTCGGAACTCCTAAAGGGGACCGGGGAGCTGTTTTTT.

The J gene is TRBJ2-5, the V gene TRBV27; TRBD2 aligns across 7 bases. Germline V gene lookup returns CDR1 MNHEY and CDR2 SMNVEV (reference sequence). Trimming cost V 3 bases and J 5 bases; bases outside gene matches: 9. The CDR3 has 15 residues. In DNA form, the CDR3 reads TGTGCCAGCAGTTTTGAGGGAGGGCCCTGGGAGACCCAGTACTTC. It yields the protein CASSFEGGPWETQYF.

The V and J genes are TRBV11-3 and TRBJ2-7, with D tentatively TRBD2 (6 bases). There are 14 residues in the CDR3. Between the trimmed V and J ends, which lost 8 bases and 2 bases, there was a span of 16 bases. Looked up from germline, CDR1 is SGHNT and CDR2 is YENEEA. The DNA of the CDR3 is TGTGCCAGCGGCTCGGGGGAGCCACCCTACGAGCAGTACTTC. Protein sequence: CASGSGEPPYEQYF.

On this clone: This CDR3 is also generated by other DNA sequences in the sample. This sequence joins TRBV9 and TRBJ2-2; 8 bases line up with TRBD2. The CDR3 has 16 amino acids. V gave up 4 bases and J gave up 2 bases; unmatched junction bases: 7. Germline V gives CDR1 SGDLS, CDR2 YYNGEE. This CDR3 reads CASSLGLAGNTGELFF. CDR3 in DNA: TGTGCCAGCAGCCTCGGGCTAGCGGGTAACACCGGGGAGCTGTTTTTT.

The J gene is TRBJ2-7, the V gene TRBV11-2, with 8 bases identical to TRBD1. Germline values: CDR1 SGHAT, CDR2 FQNNGV. The J segment lost 2 bases and the V segment lost 3 bases, leaving 6 bases of the junction unmatched. The CDR3 is 15 residues long. The CDR3 coding sequence is TGTGCCAGCAGCTTTCCAGCGACAGGGGCCTACGAGCAGTACTTC. It is translated as CASSFPATGAYEQYF.

The V and J genes are TRBV10-3 and TRBJ2-5; 12 positions match TRBD2. The CDR3 is 17 amino acids. CDR1 is ENHRY, CDR2 SYGVKD, per germline. Germline trimming cut 2 bases from V and 5 bases from J; bases unmatched to any gene: 9. The CDR3, as DNA: TGTGCCATCAGTGAGAGACTAGCGGGAGTTTCAGGGGAGACCCAGTACTTC. Translation gives CAISERLAGVSGETQYF.

This sequence joins TRBV12-5 and TRBJ2-1, with 7 bases aligning to TRBD2. The ends lost 1 base at V and 9 bases at J; junction bases unmatched: 3. This CDR3 contains 13 residues. The germline V gene encodes CDR1 LGHNT and CDR2 FRNRAP. The CDR3 here is CASGLASGGEQFF. The DNA of the CDR3 is TGTGCTAGTGGTTTGGCCTCGGGGGGTGAGCAGTTCTTC.

The rearrangement links TRBV5-8 to TRBJ1-5, with 8 bases fitting TRBD1. This CDR3 comprises 13 residues. Per the germline V gene, CDR1 is SGHTS and CDR2 is YDEGEE. The V segment lost 3 bases and the J segment 8 bases; nucleotides outside the gene matches: 4. The CDR3 protein is CASSSRGQKPQHF. In DNA form, the CDR3 reads TGTGCCAGCAGCTCCAGGGGGCAAAAGCCCCAGCATTTT.

The chain combines TRBV20-1 with TRBJ1-2; D remains ambiguous. Trimming cost V 7 bases and J 6 bases, with 3 bases left between them. CDR1 DFQATT and CDR2 SNEGSKA come from the germline V gene (reference sequence). The CDR3 runs 8 residues. The CDR3 nucleotides read TGCAGTGAAGATGGCTACACCTTC. Its translation is CSEDGYTF.

The V gene is TRBV6-1, the J gene TRBJ1-4; D gene unclear. V was trimmed by 1 base and J by 4 bases, leaving 13 bases between them. This CDR3 spans 16 amino acids. From germline, CDR1 is MNHNS and CDR2 SASEGT. This CDR3 is CASSEGGAPNNEKLFF. CDR3 in DNA: TGTGCCAGCAGTGAAGGAGGTGCGCCGAATAATGAAAAACTGTTTTTT.

The CDR3 DNA reads TGTGCCACCAGCAGATACCGGGACAGGGGCTGGGAGACCCAGTACTTC. It yields the protein CATSRYRDRGWETQYF. The chain uses TRBV15 and TRBJ2-5, with TRBD1 matching over 10 bases. Germline V gene sequence: CDR1 LNHNV, CDR2 YYDKDF (reference sequence). V was pared by 2 bases and J by 5 bases, with 8 bases of the junction left unmatched. The CDR3 loop spans 16 amino acids.

The V gene is TRBV11-2, the J gene TRBJ2-2; D is undetermined. Germline CDR1 and CDR2: SGHAT and FQNNGV. The germline V and J ends were trimmed by 4 bases and 7 bases, with 10 bases remaining between them. The CDR3 has 13 residues. This chain's CDR3 is CASSYQVVGELFF. CDR3 in DNA: TGTGCCAGCAGCTACCAGGTTGTCGGGGAGCTGTTTTTT.

This chain uses TRBV5-5 with TRBJ1-5; TRBD1 aligns across 12 bases. The junction had 12 bases not matched to a gene; V was cut back by 6 bases and J by 5 bases. CDR1 and CDR2 (germline): SGHKS, YYEKEE (reference sequence). The CDR3 is 17 residues long. CDR3 sequence (DNA): TGTGCCAGCACCCGAGGGACAGGGGGCGCCGGGGATCAGCCCCAGCATTTT. As protein: CASTRGTGGAGDQPQHF.

The rearrangement joins TRBV2 to TRBJ2-7, with TRBD1 matching 9 bases. The V and J ends lost 8 bases and 4 bases, in that order; junction bases with no gene match: 9. The CDR3 extends over 14 amino acids. Looked up from germline, CDR1 is SNHLY and CDR2 is FYNNEI. The CDR3 DNA sequence: TGTGCCAGCGAACCGGGACAGGGACCTTACGAGCAGTACTTC. Amino acids: CASEPGQGPYEQYF.

The V call is TRBV18, the J call TRBJ2-7; 8 bases are a match to TRBD2. With 3 bases clipped from V and 5 bases from J, the junction kept 12 bases outside the gene matches. Looked up from germline, CDR1 is KGHSH and CDR2 is LQKENI. This CDR3 contains 16 residues. The CDR3, as DNA: TGTGCCAGCTCACCGCGGGGGGCGGGAGCCCCCCACGAGCAGTACTTC. Residues: CASSPRGAGAPHEQYF. Full variable domain (remainder filled in from reference TRBV18 and TRBJ2-7): NAGVMQNPRHLVRRRGQEARLRCSPMKGHSHVYWYRQLPEEGLKFMVYLQKENIIDESGMPKERFSAEFPKEGPSILRIQQVVRGDSAAYFCASSPRGAGAPHEQYFGPGTRLTVT.

The chain combines TRBV4-1 with TRBJ2-7, with 9 bases lining up with TRBD1. Germline loops: CDR1 MGHRA, CDR2 YSYEKL. The V segment lost 4 bases and the J segment 7 bases; nucleotides outside the gene matches: 11. The CDR3 has 15 residues. CDR3 residues: CASSRTRDRVGEQYF. In DNA, the CDR3 is TGCGCCAGCAGCCGTACCCGGGACAGGGTGGGAGAGCAGTACTTC.

This chain connects TRBV7-2 to TRBJ2-1; possible D gene TRBD2, 6 bases. The V and J ends lost 7 bases and 4 bases respectively, with 17 bases between them. The length of the CDR3 is 15 residues. The germline gives CDR1 SGHTA, CDR2 FQGNSA. The CDR3 bases are TGTGCCAGCACCCTGGCGTCAGGGACTTACAATGAGCAGTTCTTC. This codes for CASTLASGTYNEQFF.

This chain links TRBV19 with TRBJ1-3; D gene ambiguous. The CDR3 contains 17 residues. Trimming stripped 3 bases from V and 0 bases from J, with 15 bases between. Per the germline V gene, CDR1 is LNHDA and CDR2 is SQIVND (reference sequence). CDR3 DNA: TGTGCCAGTAGTATTCAAGGCAGACCCAGCTCTGGAAACACCATATATTTT. Protein sequence: CASSIQGRPSSGNTIYF.

The chain links TRBV28 to TRBJ2-2; 7 bases are a match to TRBD1. The CDR3 spans 15 residues. V trimming: 6 bases; J trimming: 5 bases; junction bases outside the gene matches: 9. Per the germline V gene, CDR1 is MDHEN and CDR2 is SYDVKM. CDR3 in amino acids: CASREDRLGTGELFF. The CDR3 DNA reads as TGTGCCAGCAGGGAGGACAGGCTGGGAACCGGGGAGCTGTTTTTT.

The chain recombines TRBV9 with TRBJ2-5; D is perhaps TRBD2 (5 bases). The CDR3 runs 12 residues. V dropped 4 bases and J dropped 5 bases, with 9 bases sitting between them. From germline, CDR1 is SGDLS and CDR2 YYNGEE. CDR3 nucleotides: TGTGCCAGCAGCAGGGAGCTGGAGACCCAGTACTTC. Its protein product is CASSRELETQYF.

This chain joins TRBV7-2 and TRBJ2-7; D may be TRBD1 or TRBD2 (5 bases each). The CDR3 is 13 residues long. Germline loops: CDR1 SGHTA, CDR2 FQGNSA. Trimming shortened V by 5 bases and J by 3 bases, and 11 bases separated the two germline ends. CDR3 coding DNA: TGTGCCAGCAGCCCATTGGGGGTCTACGAGCAGTACTTC. Translated, it gives CASSPLGVYEQYF. Supplemented by reference TRBV7-2 and TRBJ2-7, the full variable domain reads GAGVSQSPSNKVTEKGKDVELRCDPISGHTALYWYRQSLGQGLEFLIYFQGNSAPDKSGLPSDRFSAERTGGSVSTLTIQRTQQEDSAVYLCASSPLGVYEQYFGPGTRLTVT.